This TCR beta chain came from a study of cytomegalovirus exposure and HLA in healthy donors. Turning to the study itself: For the approximately 400 genotyped donors, 75% to 90% fell within the Caucasian-associated ancestry cluster.

The primer mix had 60 Vbeta and 13 Jbeta primers. In the original processing: An analysis performed later counted around 80 million unique TCR beta chains (roughly 10 million of them shared). Sequencing was performed with immunoSEQ multiplex PCR; in TCRdb, only in-frame clones are kept and a portion is missing. That table is the source of V, J and clone size, and D and trimming were worked out from the DNA. The table includes some 150,000 clones, approximately 79% detected once. Germline V gene lookup returns CDR1 MNHNS and CDR2 SASEGT. The CDR3 contains 13 residues. V was pared by 9 bases and J by 4 bases, with 13 bases between.

The source of this sequence is a middle-aged man in good health and CMV-seropositive. Sequencing was performed on PBMCs. This chain joins TRBV6-1 and TRBJ2-1; TRBD2 might be the D (6 bases). As DNA, the CDR3 is TGTGCCAGTCCGGGACTTGCGTACAATGAGCAGTTCTTC. Protein: CASPGLAYNEQFF.